This record concerns one T cell receptor (beta chain) sequence. The target antigen is unknown. This specimen belongs to a study of a mutant IDH1 vaccine in newly diagnosed glioma. For the study at large: Every participant had undergone radiotherapy, temozolomide, or both before, and most underwent both. Week 35 brought visit V12, which was followed by visit V13 at week 47.

This table comes from immunoSEQ multiplex PCR, and its TCRdb copy is limited to in-frame clones, with some not included. The sample has tens of thousands of clones, around 86% seen once. The sample's time point: week 47, end of study. Topical imiquimod was applied with each vaccine dose, which held 300 ug of mutant IDH1 20-mer peptide. The vaccination schedule gave patients eight doses in weeks 1, 3, 5, 7, 11, 15, 19 and 23. CDR3 length: 16 amino acids. V lost 0 bases and J lost 11, with 22 bases in between. Germline values: CDR1 SGDLS, CDR2 YYNGEE. The J gene is TRBJ2-3, the V gene TRBV9; D might be TRBD1 (6 bases). The source is a young man with glioma. Sequenced material: PBMCs, taken from a glioma patient whose treatment included an IDH1 peptide vaccine. In DNA, the CDR3 is TGTGCCAGCAGCGTAGGCGGGCTGGGGGCCACAGTTGAGCAGTATTTT. Protein: CASSVGGLGATVEQYF.